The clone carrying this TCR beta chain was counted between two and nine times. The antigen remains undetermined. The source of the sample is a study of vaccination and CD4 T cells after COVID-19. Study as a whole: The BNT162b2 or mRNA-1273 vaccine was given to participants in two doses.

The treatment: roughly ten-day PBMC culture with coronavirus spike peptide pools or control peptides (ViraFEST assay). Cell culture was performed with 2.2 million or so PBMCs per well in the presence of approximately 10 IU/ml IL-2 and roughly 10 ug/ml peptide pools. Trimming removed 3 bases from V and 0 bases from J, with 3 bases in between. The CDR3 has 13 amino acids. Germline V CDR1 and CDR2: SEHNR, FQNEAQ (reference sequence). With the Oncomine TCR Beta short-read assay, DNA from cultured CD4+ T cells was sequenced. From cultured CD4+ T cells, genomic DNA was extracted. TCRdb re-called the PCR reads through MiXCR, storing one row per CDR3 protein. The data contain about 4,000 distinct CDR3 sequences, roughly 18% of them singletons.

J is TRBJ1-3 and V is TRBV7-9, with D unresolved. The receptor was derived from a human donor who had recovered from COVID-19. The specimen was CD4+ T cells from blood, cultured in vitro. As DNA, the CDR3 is TGTGCCAGCAGCTTGAGCTCTGGAAACACCATATATTTT. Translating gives CASSLSSGNTIYF.